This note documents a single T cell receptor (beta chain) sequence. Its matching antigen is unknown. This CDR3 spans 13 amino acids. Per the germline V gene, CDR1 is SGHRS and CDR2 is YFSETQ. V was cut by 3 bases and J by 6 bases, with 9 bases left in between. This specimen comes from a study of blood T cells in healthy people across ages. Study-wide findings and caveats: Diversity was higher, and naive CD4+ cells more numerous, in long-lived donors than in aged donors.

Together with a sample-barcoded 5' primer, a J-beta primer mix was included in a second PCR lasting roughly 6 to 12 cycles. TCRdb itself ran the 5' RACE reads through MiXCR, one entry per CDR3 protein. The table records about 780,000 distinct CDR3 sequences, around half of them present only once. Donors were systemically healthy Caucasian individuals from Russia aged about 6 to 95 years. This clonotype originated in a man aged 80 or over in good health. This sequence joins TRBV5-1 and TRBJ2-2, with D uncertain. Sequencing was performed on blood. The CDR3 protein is CASSSVDAGELFF. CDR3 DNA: TGCGCCAGCAGCTCGGTAGACGCCGGGGAGCTGTTTTTT.